This is a list of T cell receptor beta chains from one sample in a study of human CD8 memory T cell subsets. Reprocessing the 5' RACE reads, TCRdb reports a single entry for every CDR3 protein and omits DNA. Its listing shows fewer than 20,000 distinct CDR3 sequences. Sequenced sample: CD8+ T cells from PBMCs. These receptors came from a human donor in good health. Both conserved end residues are part of each CDR3. Part of the rows lack a size; the others show once, few, many or a class for expanded clones.

>TRBJ2-7|NA|TRBV11-2
CASSLGAGEGSEQYF
>TRBJ2-6|NA|TRBV28
CASSHQGSNVLTF
>TRBJ1-5|NA|TRBV28
CASILRGSNQPQHF
>TRBJ1-5|NA|TRBV28
CATRGHSNQPQHF
>TRBJ2-5|NA|TRBV27
CASSWTGGMVETQYF
>TRBJ2-2|NA|TRBV20-1
CSATGDTGELFF
>TRBJ1-2|medium-sized|TRBV28
CASSPITGTPGGGYTF
>TRBJ2-1|NA|TRBV9
CASSVGTSSYNEQFF
>TRBJ2-1|NA|TRBV6-5
CASSRLAGGTINEQFF
>TRBJ1-2|NA|TRBV4-3
CASSQDSGSYGYTF
>TRBJ2-1|NA|TRBV19
CASSPGRVNEQFF
>TRBJ1-1|NA|TRBV4-1
CASSQDRADLNTEAFF
>TRBJ2-7|NA|TRBV7-6
CASSSLAGAYEQYF
>TRBJ2-7|NA|TRBV28
CASSLPAGGHFYEQYF
>TRBJ2-7|NA|TRBV10-3
CAIRSPGYYEQYF
>TRBJ2-3|NA|TRBV28
CASRKQGGATDTQYF
>TRBJ1-1|NA|TRBV7-6
CASSTDTQGVSIEAFF
>TRBJ2-1|NA|TRBV6-2/TRBV6-3
CASSYGGEQFF
>TRBJ2-3|NA|TRBV21-1
CASSNRRGVVSSTDTQYF
>TRBJ2-7|medium-sized|TRBV12-3/TRBV12-4
CASSFIAYEQYF
>TRBJ2-7|NA|TRBV7-2
CASSLAAGGPYEQYF
>TRBJ2-5|NA|TRBV5-6
CASSFIGETQYF
>TRBJ2-1|NA|TRBV5-6
CASRSETSAYNEQFF
>TRBJ1-2|NA|TRBV5-5
CASSQDSLDYGYTF